Described below is a single TCR beta chain sequence and its context. In the source study's methods: Counts of nucleated cells, estimated from reference gene primer amplification, were obtained. Sequenced by immunoSEQ multiplex PCR; TCRdb stores in-frame clones only, minus some. The V and J calls and clone size come from that table; D and trimming were worked out from the DNA. Here the sample spans 150,000 to 200,000 clones, 82% being singletons. Seattle cases were enrolled at active infection and followed longitudinally. Trimming took off 3 bases at V and 0 bases at J, with 14 bases between the two ends. Germline-derived CDR1 and CDR2 are LNHNV and YYDKDF (reference sequence). The CDR3 has 16 amino acids. The data belong to a study of blood T cell repertoires in COVID-19. At the level of the study: Samples came from the United States, Italy and Spain, spanning acute and convalescent COVID-19.

Input material: peripheral blood. This receptor was taken from a woman aged 55-69 years with COVID-19, enrolled during active disease. This chain connects TRBV15 to TRBJ2-5; the D gene is possibly TRBD1 (6 bases). CDR3 DNA sequence: TGTGCCACCAGCAGCACAGGGTCATCGTACCAAGAGACCCAGTACTTC. Its protein is CATSSTGSSYQETQYF.